The sequence of this TCR beta chain was determined in a study of blood T cell repertoires in COVID-19. Participants came from about two dozen US areas, aged roughly 18 to 100 years. Recovery among Cohort 3 donors was established by two negative PCRs, clearance, or symptom resolution. The CDR3 runs 15 residues. V was shortened by 0 bases and J by 0 bases, with 6 bases between the two germline ends. CDR1 LGHDT and CDR2 YNNKEL come from the germline V gene (reference sequence). Authors' processing steps: Amplified reference gene primers provided the basis for estimating nucleated cell counts. Assay: immunoSEQ multiplex PCR; the TCRdb copy retains only in-frame clones and omits some. V, J and clone size are those of that table, while D and trimming were read from the DNA. This table holds roughly 380,000 clones, roughly nine tenths found once.

This sequence originates from a woman aged 25-40 years who had recovered from COVID-19. The gene calls are TRBV3-1 (or the pseudogene TRBV3-2) and TRBJ1-3; no firm D call. The specimen sequenced was PBMCs or T cells enriched from blood (not recorded which). CDR3 loop: CASSQDSLSGNTIYF. In DNA form, the CDR3 reads TGTGCCAGCAGCCAAGATTCCCTCTCTGGAAACACCATATATTTT.